One sample yielded the 21 T cell receptor beta chains listed below, sequenced in a study of blood T cell repertoires in COVID-19. The protocol was immunoSEQ multiplex PCR, while the TCRdb copy is restricted to in-frame clones and leaves out a portion. The repertoire holds about 62,000 clones, with about nine tenths as singletons. The sample taken for sequencing was peripheral blood. Receptors originate from a human donor in a cohort sampled during active COVID-19.

The chain employs TRBV9 and TRBJ2-7; the D gene is possibly TRBD1 (7 bases). The CDR3 totals 15 residues. The V end lost 0 bases, the J end lost 10 bases, and 20 bases lay between the germline ends. Germline V lookup: CDR1 SGDLS, CDR2 YYNGEE. This CDR3 reads CASSVEGRGVGDQYF. The DNA of the CDR3 is TGTGCCAGCAGCGTAGAAGGCAGGGGGGTTGGGGACCAGTACTTC. Full variable domain (rest looked up from reference TRBV9 and TRBJ2-7): DSGVTQTPKHLITATGQRVTLRCSPRSGDLSVYWYQQSLDQGLQFLIQYYNGEERAKGNILERFSAQQFPDLHSELNLSSLELGDSALYFCASSVEGRGVGDQYFGPGTRLTVT.

The CDR3 is CATQTGGGSPLHF. CDR3 sequence (DNA): TGTGCCACCCAGACAGGGGGGGGGTCACCCCTCCACTTT. The chain joins TRBV6-5 to TRBJ1-6; 9 bases map to TRBD1. The V segment lost 10 bases and the J segment 10 bases; nucleotides outside the gene matches: 8. CDR1 and CDR2 (germline): MNHEY, SVGAGI. This CDR3 spans 13 amino acids.

This clone has a single count. The rearrangement joins TRBV9 to TRBJ2-1, with 8 bases identical to TRBD1. Trimming at V came to 2 bases and at J to 8 bases, leaving 6 bases not matched to a gene. In germline, CDR1 is SGDLS, CDR2 YYNGEE. The CDR3 spans 14 residues. The CDR3 is CASSVQGAVYEQFF. CDR3 bases: TGTGCCAGCAGCGTGCAGGGGGCGGTCTATGAGCAGTTCTTC.

The genes are TRBV19 and TRBJ2-3; 11 bases fit TRBD2. Trimming took 6 bases from V and 1 from J; bases not matched to a gene: 0. The CDR3 consists of 14 residues. CDR1 and CDR2 from the germline V gene are LNHDA and SQIVND (reference sequence). The CDR3 spells CASRLAGGTDTQYF. The CDR3 nucleotides are TGTGCCAGTAGACTAGCGGGGGGCACAGATACGCAGTATTTT.

V and J are TRBV5-1 and TRBJ1-2; the D is unclear. Germline V gene data show CDR1 as SGHRS and CDR2 as YFSETQ. V dropped 1 base and J dropped 0 bases, with 4 bases sitting between them. The CDR3 sequence is 13 residues long. As DNA, the CDR3 is TGCGCCAGCAGCTTGAGCGCTAACTATGGCTACACCTTC. This sequence encodes CASSLSANYGYTF.

This clone was detected only a few times. V gene TRBV7-9 combines with J gene TRBJ1-1; D is ambiguous. From germline, CDR1 is SEHNR and CDR2 FQNEAQ (reference sequence). The CDR3 runs to 12 residues. V gave up 10 bases and J gave up 8 bases, with 17 bases separating them. This CDR3 is CATSGGNVEAFF. CDR3 DNA: TGTGCCACCTCTGGAGGGAATGTCGAAGCTTTCTTT.

The chain is built from TRBV3-1 (or the pseudogene TRBV3-2) and TRBJ2-7; 7 bases map to TRBD2. CDR1 and CDR2 (germline): LGHDT, YNNKEL (reference sequence). V shed 1 base, J shed 1 base, and the junction held 7 bases outside the gene matches. The length of the CDR3 is 16 residues. The CDR3 loop reads CASSQGLAGVSYEQYF. Here the CDR3 DNA reads TGTGCCAGCAGCCAAGGTCTGGCGGGGGTGTCCTACGAGCAGTACTTC.

The sample holds one count of this clone. The chain uses TRBV15 and TRBJ1-1; TRBD1 matches at 7 bases. The CDR3 covers 16 residues. V gave up 1 base and J gave up 1 base; unmatched junction bases: 6. In germline, CDR1 is LNHNV, CDR2 YYDKDF (reference sequence). The CDR3 region has the DNA TGTGCCACCAGCAGAGCCCCCTGGACAGGGAACACTGAAGCTTTCTTT. Protein: CATSRAPWTGNTEAFF.

This clone came up once. This sequence joins TRBV4-1 and TRBJ1-1, with 9 bases identical to TRBD1. The CDR3 totals 17 residues. The germline gives CDR1 MGHRA, CDR2 YSYEKL. Trimming at V came to 4 bases and at J to 4 bases, leaving 13 bases not matched to a gene. The CDR3 spells CASSLLPGEQGATEAFF. The DNA of the CDR3 is TGCGCCAGCAGCCTCCTGCCCGGAGAACAGGGGGCCACTGAAGCTTTCTTT.

The count of this clone is one. The gene calls are TRBV7-2 and TRBJ2-1; the match to TRBD1 covers 10 bases. The germline V gene encodes CDR1 SGHTA and CDR2 FQGNSA. The CDR3 totals 18 residues. After removal of 1 base from V and 5 bases from J, the junction contained 11 bases not matched to a gene. CDR3 nucleotide sequence: TGTGCCAGCAGCTTAGGGATAGCGGGGACAGGGGCCCACAATGAGCAGTTCTTC. It yields the protein CASSLGIAGTGAHNEQFF.

The CDR3 DNA sequence: TGTGCCAGCAGCTTGCAGGGGGCGCATGGCTACACCTTC. It translates to CASSLQGAHGYTF. The chain links TRBV5-4 to TRBJ1-2; the match to TRBD1 covers 8 bases. J lost 6 bases, V lost 1 base, and 2 bases had no gene match. CDR1 is SGHNT and CDR2 is YYREEE in the germline V gene (reference sequence). The CDR3 spans 13 residues.

The J gene is TRBJ2-3, the V gene TRBV9; 7 bases line up with TRBD1. CDR3 length equals 16 residues. V gave up 4 bases and J gave up 2 bases; unmatched junction bases: 10. Germline values: CDR1 SGDLS, CDR2 YYNGEE. DNA of the CDR3: TGTGCCAGCAGCACCCGACAGGGACGCTTCACAGATACGCAGTATTTT. This sequence encodes CASSTRQGRFTDTQYF.

The chain couples TRBV5-1 to TRBJ1-3; 8 bases agree with TRBD1. The CDR3 extends over 15 amino acids. In germline, CDR1 is SGHRS, CDR2 YFSETQ. V was clipped by 4 bases and J by 4 bases; unmatched bases: 7. This CDR3 is CASSTGQAEGNTIYF. The CDR3 DNA reads TGCGCCAGCAGCACGGGACAGGCGGAAGGAAACACCATATATTTT.

This sequence joins TRBV11-2 and TRBJ2-1; 8 nucleotides align to TRBD2. The CDR3 extends over 16 amino acids. The ends lost 1 base at V and 4 bases at J; junction bases unmatched: 6. Germline CDR1 SGHAT, CDR2 FQNNGV. CDR3: CASSLGTSPHYNEQFF. In nucleotides, the CDR3 is TGTGCCAGCAGCTTAGGGACTAGCCCACATTACAATGAGCAGTTCTTC.

This sequence joins TRBV10-3 and TRBJ1-5; TRBD1 is a possible D gene (6 bases). Trimming left V 7 bases short and J 6 bases short, with 13 bases between. The CDR3 sequence is 13 residues long. The V gene's germline CDR1 is ENHRY and CDR2 SYGVKD. This CDR3 reads CAITRDISQPQHF. CDR3 bases: TGTGCCATCACCCGGGACATTAGTCAGCCCCAGCATTTT.

The rearrangement uses TRBV6-5 and TRBJ2-7, with 10 bases aligning to TRBD1. V shed 8 bases and J 6 bases; nucleotides not matched to a gene: 7. CDR1 and CDR2 (germline): MNHEY, SVGAGI. This CDR3 contains 13 residues. The chain's CDR3 is CASDPDRGSEQYF. The DNA of the CDR3 is TGTGCCAGCGATCCGGACAGGGGGTCCGAGCAGTACTTC.

The CDR3 bases are TGTGCCAGCAGCGTAGGGTTAGCGGGGGGGCCTGGGAATGAGCAGTTCTTC. Translation gives CASSVGLAGGPGNEQFF. The chain employs TRBV9 and TRBJ2-1; 11 bases agree with TRBD2. This CDR3 is 17 amino acids long. Trimming took 0 bases from V and 7 from J; bases not matched to a gene: 9. CDR1 is SGDLS, CDR2 YYNGEE, per germline. The whole variable domain, filled in from reference TRBV9 and TRBJ2-1, reads DSGVTQTPKHLITATGQRVTLRCSPRSGDLSVYWYQQSLDQGLQFLIQYYNGEERAKGNILERFSAQQFPDLHSELNLSSLELGDSALYFCASSVGLAGGPGNEQFFGPGTRLTVL.

The chain links TRBV27 to TRBJ2-5; 8 bases are a match to TRBD1. Trimming cost V 5 bases and J 5 bases; bases outside gene matches: 19. Germline V gene lookup returns CDR1 MNHEY and CDR2 SMNVEV (reference sequence). This CDR3 contains 18 residues. The CDR3 region has the DNA TGTGCCAGCAGTACCGACGCTCTAACAGGGGGGCATGCCGAGACCCAGTACTTC. Its protein is CASSTDALTGGHAETQYF.

The V call is TRBV18, the J call TRBJ2-5; TRBD1 agrees at 7 bases. CDR1 and CDR2 from the germline V gene are KGHSH and LQKENI. CDR3 size: 15 residues. V was pared by 3 bases and J by 2 bases, with 6 bases of the junction left unmatched. In nucleotides, the CDR3 is TGTGCCAGCTCACCCATGACAGGGCCTCAAGAGACCCAGTACTTC. Amino acid sequence: CASSPMTGPQETQYF.

V and J are TRBV5-1 and TRBJ2-1, with D possibly being TRBD1 (8 bases). The CDR3 covers 14 residues. V was shortened by 4 bases and J by 9 bases, with 17 bases between the two germline ends. Germline lookup yields CDR1 SGHRS and CDR2 YFSETQ. The CDR3 bases are TGCGCCAGCAGCCAAAGACAGGGGAGGGGTGAGCAGTTCTTC. Its protein is CASSQRQGRGEQFF.

The V and J genes are TRBV23-1 and TRBJ1-5; possible D gene TRBD1, 6 bases. TRBV23-1 is known as an ORF, though its function is uncertain. Trimming removed 1 base at V and 11 bases at J, with 24 bases between. The CDR3 is 17 residues long. CDR3 region: CASSQYPGHPNIPAQHF. The CDR3 DNA reads TGCGCCAGCAGTCAATACCCGGGACATCCAAATATTCCAGCCCAGCATTTT.